Following are 19 T cell receptor beta chains from one sample sequenced in a study of tumor-infiltrating lymphocytes in localized non-small cell lung cancer. Assay: immunoSEQ multiplex PCR; the TCRdb copy retains only in-frame clones and omits some. The sample consists of 15,000 to 20,000 clones, about three quarters of them appearing once. What was sequenced was lung tumor tissue. All receptors come from a human donor with non-small cell lung cancer.

The CDR3 loop is CASGAGSQAHEQYF. The CDR3, as DNA: TGTGCCAGCGGGGCAGGGTCTCAGGCGCACGAGCAGTACTTC. The V and J genes are TRBV11-3 and TRBJ2-7; TRBD1 might be the D (5 bases). This CDR3 is 14 amino acids long. Trimming took 8 bases from V and 5 from J, leaving 19 bases between them. Germline V CDR1 and CDR2: SGHNT, YENEEA. Full variable domain (outside the CDR3, taken from reference TRBV11-3 and TRBJ2-7): EAGVVQSPRYKIIEKKQPVAFWCNPISGHNTLYWYLQNLGQGPELLIRYENEEAVDDSQLPKDRFSAERLKGVDSTLKIQPAELGDSAVYLCASGAGSQAHEQYFGPGTRLTVT.

This clone is categorized as medium-sized. J is TRBJ1-1 and V is TRBV18; possibly TRBD1 for D (5 bases). V lost 1 base to trimming and J lost 0 bases, with 9 bases between them. There are 15 residues in the CDR3. Germline V gene data show CDR1 as KGHSH and CDR2 as LQKENI. This CDR3 is CASSPQQGLNTEAFF. In nucleotides, the CDR3 is TGTGCCAGCTCACCACAGCAGGGTCTGAACACTGAAGCTTTCTTT.

This rearrangement joins TRBV28 to TRBJ1-2, with 7 bases lining up with TRBD1. Trimming removed 7 bases from V and 5 bases from J; junction bases left unmatched: 4. CDR3 length equals 12 residues. The germline CDR1 and CDR2 sequences are MDHEN and SYDVKM. DNA of the CDR3: TGTGCCAGCACCGGACAGGAGTATGGCTACACCTTC. Protein sequence: CASTGQEYGYTF.

The chain has TRBV28 and TRBJ2-3; D remains unclear. The CDR3 spans 12 residues. The germline gives CDR1 MDHEN, CDR2 SYDVKM. Trimming removed 2 bases at V and 3 bases at J, with 3 bases between. CDR3 nucleotides: TGTGCCAGCAGTTTAGGGACAGATACGCAGTATTTT. Translation gives CASSLGTDTQYF. Combining the CDR3 with reference TRBV28 and TRBJ2-3 gives the whole variable domain DVKVTQSSRYLVKRTGEKVFLECVQDMDHENMFWYRQDPGLGLRLIYFSYDVKMKEKGDIPEGYSVSREKKERFSLILESASTNQTSMYLCASSLGTDTQYFGPGTRLTVL.

This rearrangement joins TRBV10-3 to TRBJ1-1, with a weak D call TRBD1 (5 bases). V lost 3 bases, J lost 1 base, and 15 bases lay in between. The germline CDR1 and CDR2 sequences are ENHRY and SYGVKD. The CDR3 covers 16 residues. CDR3 amino acids: CAISDQPDTKNTEAFF. CDR3 DNA: TGTGCCATCAGTGACCAACCGGACACTAAGAACACTGAAGCTTTCTTT.

CDR3 region: CASSLAVESQYF. The CDR3 DNA sequence: TGTGCCAGCAGCCTCGCGGTGGAGTCGCAGTATTTT. This chain connects TRBV7-9 to TRBJ2-3; D gene uncertain. The CDR3 spans 12 residues. The ends were cut back, 5 bases at V and 10 bases at J, with 13 bases in the middle. Germline V gene lookup returns CDR1 SEHNR and CDR2 FQNEAQ (reference sequence).

The chain recombines TRBV19 with TRBJ2-3, with a possible D match to TRBD1 (5 bases). Trimming shortened V by 5 bases and J by 4 bases, and 19 bases separated the two germline ends. The CDR3 sequence is 16 residues long. Germline loops: CDR1 LNHDA, CDR2 SQIVND (reference sequence). The CDR3 here is CASSPGVVGASDTQYF. The CDR3 DNA reads TGTGCCAGTAGTCCCGGAGTAGTTGGGGCCTCAGATACGCAGTATTTT.

The J gene is TRBJ1-6, the V gene TRBV4-3, with no clear D. Per germline, CDR1 LGHNA and CDR2 YSLEER. The V end was cut by 3 bases, the J end by 7 bases, with 4 bases between. The CDR3 extends over 12 amino acids. CDR3 bases: TGCGCCAGCAGCCACGTAAATTCACCCCTCCACTTT. It codes for CASSHVNSPLHF.

The chain couples TRBV9 to TRBJ2-4, with D perhaps TRBD1 (6 bases). V lost 4 bases and J lost 0, with 26 bases in between. The CDR3 spans 20 residues. Per germline, CDR1 SGDLS and CDR2 YYNGEE. The CDR3 region has the DNA TGTGCCAGCAGCCCAGACGGAACCGGGACACCACTCCTAGCCAAAAACATTCAGTACTTC. Protein sequence: CASSPDGTGTPLLAKNIQYF.

This clone is a singleton in its sample. The chain couples TRBV18 to TRBJ1-4; 12 positions agree with TRBD1. CDR1 is KGHSH and CDR2 is LQKENI in the germline V gene. The V and J ends lost 4 bases and 8 bases, in that order; junction bases with no gene match: 5. This CDR3 comprises 15 residues. CDR3 bases: TGTGCCAGCTCACGCGCCGGGACAGGGGGCGAAAAACTGTTTTTT. Translation gives CASSRAGTGGEKLFF.

The DNA of the CDR3 is TGTGCCAGCAGTGTTAGGGGGACAGGGGCTTTAGTAGCCAAAAACATTCAGTACTTC. Residues: CASSVRGTGALVAKNIQYF. The chain recombines TRBV27 with TRBJ2-4; 10 positions agree with TRBD1. V lost 5 bases and J lost 0; bases outside the gene matches: 13. Germline CDR1 and CDR2: MNHEY and SMNVEV (reference sequence). The CDR3 totals 19 residues.

The sample holds a few counts of this clone. The V and J genes are TRBV28 and TRBJ2-5; 8 nucleotides match TRBD1. The J segment lost 5 bases and the V segment lost 6 bases, leaving 8 bases of the junction unmatched. This CDR3 region has 14 residues. Germline lookup yields CDR1 MDHEN and CDR2 SYDVKM. CDR3 residues: CASSRTGSGETQYF. CDR3 DNA: TGTGCCAGCAGCCGGACAGGGAGCGGGGAGACCCAGTACTTC.

This clone has just one count. The chain has TRBV6-4 and TRBJ2-1; 9 bases map to TRBD2. The CDR3 spans 16 residues. Trimming removed 4 bases from V and 2 bases from J; junction bases left unmatched: 6. Per germline, CDR1 MRHNA and CDR2 SNTAGT. This chain's CDR3 is CASSVVAGATYNEQFF. The CDR3 bases are TGTGCCAGCAGTGTAGTAGCGGGGGCCACCTACAATGAGCAGTTCTTC.

This clone was seen a handful of times. The chain carries TRBV5-1 and TRBJ2-2; D is ambiguous. The germline gives CDR1 SGHRS, CDR2 YFSETQ. The CDR3 runs 14 residues. The ends were cut back, 0 bases at V and 0 bases at J, with 3 bases in the middle. CDR3 protein: CASSLGSNTGELFF. In nucleotides, the CDR3 is TGCGCCAGCAGCTTGGGCTCGAACACCGGGGAGCTGTTTTTT.

V usage is TRBV27 and J usage is TRBJ2-7; TRBD1 agrees at 7 bases. Germline lookup yields CDR1 MNHEY and CDR2 SMNVEV (reference sequence). Losses at the gene ends were 4 bases for V and 3 bases for J; bases not matched to a gene: 9. This CDR3 has 15 residues. CDR3 nucleotides: TGTGCCAGCAGTTCCAAAGGACAGGAGGACTACGAGCAGTACTTC. Residues: CASSSKGQEDYEQYF.

This chain joins TRBV7-9 and TRBJ2-3, with D possibly TRBD2 on 5 matching bases. Germline CDR1 SEHNR, CDR2 FQNEAQ (reference sequence). V was shortened by 4 bases and J by 0 bases, with 17 bases between the two germline ends. This CDR3 comprises 17 residues. CDR3 sequence: CASSSTIVGESTDTQYF. The CDR3 DNA follows: TGTGCCAGCAGCTCGACTATCGTCGGGGAGAGCACAGATACGCAGTATTTT. The variable domain in full, with the rest retrieved from reference TRBV7-9 and TRBJ2-3, is DTGVSQNPRHKITKRGQNVTFRCDPISEHNRLYWYRQTLGQGPEFLTYFQNEAQLEKSRLLSDRFSAERPKGSFSTLEIQRTEQGDSAMYLCASSSTIVGESTDTQYFGPGTRLTVL.

Comments on this clone: At one end the junction does not follow the germline gene, possibly because of a read error. The CDR3 loop reads CASSPPFGADRYGQYF. CDR3 nucleotide sequence: TGTGCCAGCAGTCCACCATTCGGGGCAGACCGGTACGGGCAGTACTTC. V and J are TRBV28 and TRBJ2-7; D tentatively fits TRBD1 or TRBD2 (5 bases each). Germline CDR1 is MDHEN and CDR2 is SYDVKM. This CDR3 comprises 16 residues. Filled out from reference TRBV28 and TRBJ2-7, the complete variable domain reads DVKVTQSSRYLVKRTGEKVFLECVQDMDHENMFWYRQDPGLGLRLIYFSYDVKMKEKGDIPEGYSVSREKKERFSLILESASTNQTSMYLCASSPPFGADRYGQYFGPGTRLTVT.

This chain joins TRBV11-3 and TRBJ1-1; D is perhaps TRBD1 (5 bases). CDR1 is SGHNT, CDR2 YENEEA, per germline. This CDR3 is 13 amino acids long. V was shortened by 0 bases and J by 4 bases, with 6 bases between the two germline ends. DNA of the CDR3: TGTGCCAGCAGCTTAGAGAGGGGCACTGAAGCTTTCTTT. Protein product: CASSLERGTEAFF.

This clone showed up just a few times. The chain has TRBV6-1 and TRBJ1-5; D uncertain. CDR3 size: 11 residues. The V gene's germline CDR1 is MNHNS and CDR2 SASEGT. Trimming stripped 1 base from V and 6 bases from J, with 1 base between. The CDR3 coding sequence is TGTGCCAGCAGTGAAGGTCAGCCCCAGCATTTT. Amino acids: CASSEGQPQHF.